The rows below give T cell receptor beta chains drawn from one sample of a study of control samples from healthy donors and cancer patients. The repertoire was sequenced with immunoSEQ multiplex PCR; TCRdb's copy has only in-frame clones and lacks some. The profile shows approximately 180,000 clones, about nine tenths of them singletons. Sequencing input: blood. Receptors originate from a middle-aged woman in good health. Each CDR3 is given with its conserved first and last residue. Fields, in order: V gene, clone size, J gene, D gene, CDR3 DNA, CDR3 protein. D genes are given only for firm matches. Clone size is stated in some rows and not others, as once, few, many or a class when expanded.

>TRBV5-1|few|TRBJ2-7|TRBD1
TGCGCCAGCAGCGGTGGGACAGGGGGTTATCAAGAAGAGCAGTACTTC
CASSGGTGGYQEEQYF
>TRBV12-3/TRBV12-4|-|TRBJ1-1|TRBD1
TGTGCCAGCACCAGGGACAGGGCCACTGAAGCTTTCTTT
CASTRDRATEAFF
>TRBV3-1/TRBV3-2|-|TRBJ2-5|-
TGTGCCAGCAGCCAAGATATGGGTTTCCAAGAGACCCAGTACTTC
CASSQDMGFQETQYF
>TRBV6-5|-|TRBJ1-1|-
TGTGCCAGCACCGACCTTAGGGGGAACACTGAAGCTTTCTTT
CASTDLRGNTEAFF
>TRBV7-9|-|TRBJ1-4|-
TGTGCCAGCAGGGGGACGGGGGCGACTAATGAAAAACTGTTTTTT
CASRGTGATNEKLFF
>TRBV7-9|-|TRBJ1-2|-
TGTGCCAGCAGCTTAGATCAGGAGGGCGGCTACACCTTC
CASSLDQEGGYTF
>TRBV20-1|-|TRBJ1-2|-
TGCAGTGCTAGTCTTGACTATGGCTACACCTTC
CSASLDYGYTF
>TRBV19|-|TRBJ1-1|-
TGTGCCAGTAGCAGTAGAGGAGGGAACACTGAAGCTTTCTTT
CASSSRGGNTEAFF
>TRBV2|-|TRBJ1-2|-
TGTGCCAGCAGTGCCCTGACAGAGACATATGGCTACACCTTC
CASSALTETYGYTF
>TRBV6-5|-|TRBJ2-7|TRBD2
TGTGCCAGCAGGATACGCGGGGGTTCCTCCTACGAGCAGTACTTC
CASRIRGGSSYEQYF
>TRBV27|-|TRBJ2-1|-
TGTGCCAGCAGCCTAGGTAGTGAGCAGTTCTTC
CASSLGSEQFF
>TRBV6-4|-|TRBJ1-1|-
TGTGCCAGCAGTGATCTCCCGGACACTGAAGCTTTCTTT
CASSDLPDTEAFF
>TRBV28|few|TRBJ2-7|-
TGTGCCAGCAGCACGCCGGGGTCGAGCTCCTACGAGCAGTACTTC
CASSTPGSSSYEQYF
>TRBV19|-|TRBJ1-5|-
TGTGCCAGTAGTAGGGCAGGGGATCAGCCCCAGCATTTT
CASSRAGDQPQHF
>TRBV11-3|-|TRBJ2-5|-
TGTGCCAGCAGCTTATATAAAGGGGAGACCCAGTACTTC
CASSLYKGETQYF
>TRBV19|-|TRBJ1-5|-
TGTGCCAGTAGTACGTCAGGGAATAGCAATCAGCCCCAGCATTTT
CASSTSGNSNQPQHF
>TRBV6-4|-|TRBJ1-6|-
TGTGCCAGCAGTTCAGGGTTGGGGGGACCCCTCCACTTT
CASSSGLGGPLHF
>TRBV9|-|TRBJ1-3|-
TGTGCCAGCACCCCGGGCTACTCTGGAAACACCATATATTTT
CASTPGYSGNTIYF
>TRBV7-2|-|TRBJ1-1|-
TGTGCCAGCAGCTCAGGGGCCTTGAACACTGAAGCTTTCTTT
CASSSGALNTEAFF
>TRBV4-1|once|TRBJ2-1|TRBD2
TGCGCCAGCAGCCCCCCTGTGGGGGCCGGGGGGGCCTACAATGAGCAGTTCTTC
CASSPPVGAGGAYNEQFF
>TRBV6-4|many|TRBJ2-3|TRBD2
TGTGCCAGCAGTGATAGCGGGGACACAGATACGCAGTATTTT
CASSDSGDTDTQYF
>TRBV20-1|-|TRBJ2-1|-
TGCAGTGCTAGATATGAGGGGGAGTTCTTC
CSARYEGEFF
>TRBV5-1|-|TRBJ2-1|-
TGCGCCAGCAGGACCGACATTGAGACCTACAATGAGCAGTTCTTC
CASRTDIETYNEQFF
>TRBV2|-|TRBJ1-2|TRBD1
TGTGCCAGCAGTACGACCGGGACAGGGGTCCCTACTACCTATGGCTACACCTTC
CASSTTGTGVPTTYGYTF
>TRBV5-1|-|TRBJ2-7|TRBD2
TGCGCCAGCAGCGTACTAGCGGGGAATGAGCAGTACTTC
CASSVLAGNEQYF
>TRBV7-9|-|TRBJ1-1|-
TGTGCCAGCAACCTAGGGGGGGTCGAAGCTTTCTTT
CASNLGGVEAFF
>TRBV6-5|-|TRBJ1-2|TRBD1
TGTGCCAGCACCCGGGACAGCTTCTATGGCTACACCTTC
CASTRDSFYGYTF
>TRBV19|-|TRBJ1-4|-
TGTGCCAGTAGCCCCTACCTGAACGCTGGCGAAAAACTGTTTTTT
CASSPYLNAGEKLFF
>TRBV18|-|TRBJ1-2|TRBD1
TGTGCCAGCTCACCAAGCGGACAGGGTCTGGGCTACACCTTC
CASSPSGQGLGYTF
>TRBV7-8|few|TRBJ1-2|TRBD1
TGTGCCAGCAGCAGGGGGCCCCAGAGGAGCTATGGCTACACCTTC
CASSRGPQRSYGYTF
>TRBV5-1|-|TRBJ1-1|TRBD1
TGCGCCAGCAGCGGACAGGGGAACACTGAAGCTTTCTTT
CASSGQGNTEAFF
>TRBV29-1|-|TRBJ1-2|TRBD1
TGCAGCGTTGAAATCTGGCAGGGGGATGGCTACACCTTC
CSVEIWQGDGYTF
>TRBV10-1|once|TRBJ2-5|TRBD2
TGCGCCAGCAGTGAAACCCGGGGGGTCCCACGGTACTTC
CASSETRGVPRYF
>TRBV10-2|-|TRBJ2-7|-
TGCGCCAGCAGTGAGTCGGTAGGGATTTGGACCTACGAGCAGTACTTC
CASSESVGIWTYEQYF
>TRBV15|-|TRBJ1-4|-
TGTGCCACCAGCAGAGAGCAAAACCACAATGAAAAACTGTTTTTT
CATSREQNHNEKLFF
>TRBV5-1|-|TRBJ2-2|TRBD1
TGCGCCAGCAGCTCTCAGACAGGGACCAACACCGGGGAGCTGTTTTTT
CASSSQTGTNTGELFF
>TRBV5-1|-|TRBJ1-5|-
TGCGCCAGCAGCTTGGGGAGTGCGGGCAATCAGCCCCAGCATTTT
CASSLGSAGNQPQHF